This is a list of T cell receptor beta chains from one sample in a study of technical replicates of blood from a handful of donors. The protocol was immunoSEQ multiplex PCR, while the TCRdb copy is restricted to in-frame clones and leaves out a portion. This table has about 60,000 clones, roughly 89% appearing once. The sequencing input was PBMCs. Receptors originate from a human donor in good health. Some clones in this sample may be carry-over from other donors' samples. The CDR3 runs from the conserved cysteine through the conserved F or W. D genes are given only for firm matches. Where a row states a size, it is once, few, many or the class of an expanded clone; other rows omit it.

j_gene: TRBJ2-5; len: 14; abundance: NA; v_gene: TRBV10-2; d_gene: TRBD2; CDR3aa: CASSRAGAQETQYF; CDR3nt: TGCGCCAGCAGTCGAGCGGGGGCTCAAGAGACCCAGTACTTC
j_gene: TRBJ2-4; len: 20; abundance: NA; v_gene: TRBV4-2; d_gene: TRBD2; CDR3aa: CASSQDHSLAGVGGKNIQYF; CDR3nt: TGTGCCAGCAGCCAAGACCATTCACTAGCGGGAGTCGGGGGCAAAAACATTCAGTACTTC
j_gene: TRBJ1-5; len: 14; abundance: NA; v_gene: TRBV19; d_gene: NA; CDR3aa: CASSIGTGSQPQHF; CDR3nt: TGTGCCAGTAGTATCGGGACCGGGAGCCAGCCCCAGCATTTT
j_gene: TRBJ2-7; len: 14; abundance: NA; v_gene: TRBV12-5; d_gene: NA; CDR3aa: CASGFDQITYEQYF; CDR3nt: TGTGCTAGTGGTTTCGATCAGATTACCTACGAGCAGTACTTC
j_gene: TRBJ2-1; len: 16; abundance: NA; v_gene: TRBV4-1; d_gene: TRBD2; CDR3aa: CASSHPGTSAYNEQFF; CDR3nt: TGCGCCAGCAGCCACCCCGGGACTAGCGCCTACAATGAGCAGTTCTTC
j_gene: TRBJ2-1; len: 14; abundance: few; v_gene: TRBV7-6; d_gene: NA; CDR3aa: CASSDPRRANEQFF; CDR3nt: TGTGCCAGCAGTGATCCCCGGCGGGCCAATGAGCAGTTCTTC
j_gene: TRBJ2-1; len: 15; abundance: NA; v_gene: TRBV5-1; d_gene: TRBD1; CDR3aa: CASSGTQGAETEQFF; CDR3nt: TGCGCCAGCAGCGGGACACAGGGGGCGGAGACTGAGCAGTTCTTC
j_gene: TRBJ2-3; len: 15; abundance: NA; v_gene: TRBV6-5; d_gene: TRBD2; CDR3aa: CASSYSRGVTDTQYF; CDR3nt: TGTGCCAGCAGTTACTCGCGGGGGGTCACAGATACGCAGTATTTT
j_gene: TRBJ1-4; len: 15; abundance: few; v_gene: TRBV9; d_gene: NA; CDR3aa: CASSPRGDPNEKLFF; CDR3nt: TGTGCCAGCAGCCCCCGGGGGGATCCTAATGAAAAACTGTTTTTT
j_gene: TRBJ1-1; len: 15; abundance: NA; v_gene: TRBV4-3; d_gene: NA; CDR3aa: CASSQVFRGYTEAFF; CDR3nt: TGCGCCAGCAGCCAAGTTTTCAGGGGATACACTGAAGCTTTCTTT
j_gene: TRBJ1-2; len: 13; abundance: NA; v_gene: TRBV7-9; d_gene: NA; CDR3aa: CASSLGSRGGYTF; CDR3nt: TGTGCCAGCAGCTTAGGATCTCGGGGAGGCTACACCTTC
j_gene: TRBJ1-4; len: 18; abundance: NA; v_gene: TRBV4-1; d_gene: NA; CDR3aa: CASSQGAARTSVGEKLFF; CDR3nt: TGCGCCAGCAGCCAAGGGGCCGCTCGAACCTCCGTGGGCGAAAAACTGTTTTTT
j_gene: TRBJ1-1; len: 14; abundance: NA; v_gene: TRBV13; d_gene: NA; CDR3aa: CASSLAAVNTEAFF; CDR3nt: TGTGCCAGCAGCTTAGCAGCGGTGAACACTGAAGCTTTCTTT
j_gene: TRBJ1-3; len: 15; abundance: once; v_gene: TRBV9; d_gene: TRBD1; CDR3aa: CASSGGGFGGNTIYF; CDR3nt: TGTGCCAGCAGCGGAGGGGGCTTTGGGGGAAACACCATATATTTT
j_gene: TRBJ1-3; len: 15; abundance: NA; v_gene: TRBV7-2; d_gene: NA; CDR3aa: CASSPRQFSGNTIYF; CDR3nt: TGTGCCAGCAGCCCACGACAGTTCTCTGGAAACACCATATATTTT
j_gene: TRBJ2-5; len: 13; abundance: NA; v_gene: TRBV7-9; d_gene: TRBD2; CDR3aa: CASSREAKETQYF; CDR3nt: TGTGCCAGCAGCCGGGAGGCCAAAGAGACCCAGTACTTC